This T cell receptor beta chain was documented in a study of tumor and adjacent non-tumor tissue in lung cancer. To note about this clonotype: The junction departs from germline at one end; a sequencing error may be responsible.

The library came from three nested PCR rounds adapted from ARM-PCR protocols. TCRdb analysed the multiplex PCR reads with MiXCR anew, one entry per CDR3 protein. This table holds about 75,000 distinct CDR3 sequences, around four fifths found once. CDR3 length: 14 residues. The template was RNA from unsorted bulk tissue. The chain has TRBV12-3 or TRBV12-4 and TRBJ1-5; maybe TRBD1 (5 bases). Sequencing input: lung tumor tissue. The receptor's source is a woman aged 50 to 60 with non-small cell lung cancer. The CDR3 coding sequence is TGTGACAGCAGTTTCCCGGTGGGGCTACAGCCCCAGCATTTT. Amino acids: CDSSFPVGLQPQHF.